This TCR beta chain was sequenced in a study of early T cells in non-severe SARS-CoV-2 infection. TCRdb called the 5' RACE reads again in MiXCR, with one record for every CDR3 protein. The sample shows around 47,000 distinct CDR3 sequences, approximately 10% of them seen only once. There are 14 residues in the CDR3. Per the germline V gene, CDR1 is MNHEY and CDR2 is SVGEGT. The V end lost 1 base, the J end lost 1 base, and 4 bases lay between the germline ends. Specimen: whole blood. The gene calls are TRBV6-2 or TRBV6-3 and TRBJ2-2; no clear D. This clonotype was sampled from an adult who was a healthcare worker with PCR-confirmed SARS-CoV-2 infection or an uninfected control (not recorded which). The DNA for the CDR3 is TGTGCCAGCAGTTACTTTGAGAACACCGGGGAGCTGTTTTTT. The encoded protein is CASSYFENTGELFF.